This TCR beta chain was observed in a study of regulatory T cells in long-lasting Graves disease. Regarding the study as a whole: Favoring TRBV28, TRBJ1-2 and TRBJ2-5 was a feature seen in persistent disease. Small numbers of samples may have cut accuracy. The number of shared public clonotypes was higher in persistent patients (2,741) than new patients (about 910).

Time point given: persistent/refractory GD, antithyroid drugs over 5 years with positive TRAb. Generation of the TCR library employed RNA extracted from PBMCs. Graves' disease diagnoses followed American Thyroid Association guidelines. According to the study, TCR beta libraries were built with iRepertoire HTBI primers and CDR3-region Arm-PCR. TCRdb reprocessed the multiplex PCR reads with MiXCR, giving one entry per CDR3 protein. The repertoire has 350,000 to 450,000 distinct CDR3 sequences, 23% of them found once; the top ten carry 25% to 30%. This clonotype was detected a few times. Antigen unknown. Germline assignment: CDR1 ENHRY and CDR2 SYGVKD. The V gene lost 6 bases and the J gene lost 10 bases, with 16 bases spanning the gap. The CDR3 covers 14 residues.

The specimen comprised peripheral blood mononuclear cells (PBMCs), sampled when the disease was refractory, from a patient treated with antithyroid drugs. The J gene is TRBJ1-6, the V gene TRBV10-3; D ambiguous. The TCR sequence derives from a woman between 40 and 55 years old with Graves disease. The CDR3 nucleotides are TGTGCCATCAGCCCTAGCGTAGATGACTCACCCCTCCACTTT. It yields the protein CAISPSVDDSPLHF.